This TCR beta chain originates from a study of blood T cell repertoires in COVID-19. Across the study: There were acute and convalescent COVID-19 samples, and they came from the United States, Italy and Spain.

Trimming left V 3 bases short and J 8 bases short, with 16 bases between. Germline lookup yields CDR1 LNHDA and CDR2 SQIVND (reference sequence). The CDR3 length is 14 residues. Original processing methods: Reference gene primers were amplified, and this amplification served to estimate nucleated cell counts. Here immunoSEQ multiplex PCR was the method, and the copy in TCRdb shows in-frame clones only, minus some. V and J calls and clone size are as listed in that table; D and trimming were resolved from the DNA. The table includes approximately 110,000 clones, less than 85% detected once. The sample was peripheral blood. The chain uses TRBV19 and TRBJ1-2; D may be TRBD1 (6 bases). The source of this sequence is a man in his sixties or seventies with active or convalescent COVID-19. The CDR3 loop is CASSMQGSLGGYTF. The CDR3 DNA reads TGTGCCAGTAGTATGCAGGGGAGCCTGGGGGGCTACACCTTC.